These 14 T cell receptor beta chains originate from one sample sequenced in a study of OX40 agonist ivuxolimab in advanced cancers. Only in-frame clones appear in the TCRdb table, and some are missing; sequencing was by immunoSEQ multiplex PCR. The sample has around 14,000 clones, 80% to 95% seen once. The specimen was CD4+ or CD8+ T cells sorted from blood, collected in a trial of the OX40 agonist ivuxolimab. All receptors come from an adult with an advanced solid tumor such as melanoma, head and neck, liver or kidney cancer.

This chain connects TRBV14 to TRBJ2-7, with 8 bases fitting TRBD2. Unmatched junction bases numbered 13, after V lost 4 bases and J lost 2 bases. The CDR3 length is 17 residues. Looked up from germline, CDR1 is SGHDN and CDR2 is FVKESK. Written as DNA, the CDR3 is TGTGCCAGCAGCCCCCAATCATGGCGGGGGGCTCCCTACGAGCAGTACTTC. Translation: CASSPQSWRGAPYEQYF.

This chain connects TRBV7-7 to TRBJ2-1, with TRBD2 matching 7 bases. Unmatched junction bases numbered 7, after V lost 2 bases and J lost 6 bases. The CDR3 is 15 residues long. In germline, CDR1 is SSHAT, CDR2 FNYEAQ (reference sequence). DNA for the CDR3: TGTGCCAGCAGCTTAAGTCTAGCGGAGGGCAATGAGCAGTTCTTC. It yields the protein CASSLSLAEGNEQFF.

This clone was seen only once. V usage is TRBV6-4 and J usage is TRBJ1-6; TRBD1 matches 8 bases. The CDR3 extends over 15 amino acids. Trimming at V came to 6 bases and at J to 11 bases, leaving 12 bases not matched to a gene. Germline CDR1 MRHNA, CDR2 SNTAGT. CDR3 DNA: TGTGCCAGCAGCCAATCGACAGGGGATTTGGCACCCCTCCACTTT. Translated: CASSQSTGDLAPLHF.

This chain uses TRBV5-1 with TRBJ2-2; 7 nucleotides line up with TRBD1. V shed 2 bases and J 7 bases; nucleotides not matched to a gene: 8. CDR1 is SGHRS, CDR2 YFSETQ, per germline. The CDR3 extends over 15 amino acids. CDR3 DNA: TGCGCCAGCAGCTTCCTAAGACAGGGTAACGGGGAGCTGTTTTTT. The encoded protein is CASSFLRQGNGELFF.

The chain recombines TRBV10-2 with TRBJ2-2; D might be TRBD2 (5 bases). Trimming shortened V by 4 bases and J by 1 base, and 7 bases separated the two germline ends. CDR3 length: 14 residues. The germline V gene has CDR1 WSHSY and CDR2 SAAADI. CDR3 sequence: CASSAGLNTGELFF. The DNA for the CDR3 is TGCGCCAGCAGTGCGGGATTGAACACCGGGGAGCTGTTTTTT.

The gene calls are TRBV9 and TRBJ1-1; the D gene is possibly TRBD1 (5 bases). CDR1 is SGDLS and CDR2 is YYNGEE in the germline V gene. Trimming took off 0 bases at V and 0 bases at J, with 12 bases between the two ends. The CDR3 has 16 residues. Here the CDR3 DNA reads TGTGCCAGCAGCGTAGCTCCCGGGACGGTGAACACTGAAGCTTTCTTT. The encoded protein is CASSVAPGTVNTEAFF.

V is TRBV4-3 and J is TRBJ1-1; no reliable D call. The CDR3 runs 17 residues. From germline, CDR1 is LGHNA and CDR2 YSLEER. V was shortened by 0 bases and J by 0 bases, with 14 bases between the two germline ends. The CDR3 DNA reads TGCGCCAGCAGCCAAGATAGGTATAATTCCATGAACACTGAAGCTTTCTTT. Protein: CASSQDRYNSMNTEAFF.

The chain uses TRBV25-1 and TRBJ2-7, with 10 bases aligning to TRBD1. The CDR3 is made up of 14 amino acids. V shed 7 bases, J shed 3 bases, and the junction held 6 bases outside the gene matches. The V gene's germline CDR1 is MGHDK and CDR2 SYGVNS. The CDR3 coding sequence is TGTGCCAGCACTCGACAGGGGGCCTACTACGAGCAGTACTTC. As protein: CASTRQGAYYEQYF.

As DNA, the CDR3 is TGTGCCAGCAGTGGGATCCGGGATGGCTCCTACAATGAGCAGTTCTTC. Its translation is CASSGIRDGSYNEQFF. V is TRBV9 and J is TRBJ2-1; TRBD2 is a possible D gene (5 bases). The CDR3 consists of 16 residues. V was cut by 5 bases and J by 0 bases, with 15 bases left in between. The V gene's germline CDR1 is SGDLS and CDR2 YYNGEE.

The chain links TRBV14 to TRBJ2-7, with TRBD1 matching over 8 bases. The CDR3 is 14 amino acids. The germline CDR1 and CDR2 sequences are SGHDN and FVKESK. V gave up 7 bases and J gave up 0 bases; unmatched junction bases: 5. The CDR3 sequence is CASIGDRTSYEQYF. The CDR3 region has the DNA TGTGCCAGCATCGGGGACAGGACCTCCTACGAGCAGTACTTC.

The gene calls are TRBV27 and TRBJ2-3; 8 bases are shared with TRBD2. With V trimmed by 4 bases and J by 6 bases, 18 bases remained unmatched. CDR1 is MNHEY and CDR2 is SMNVEV in the germline V gene (reference sequence). The CDR3 runs to 18 residues. CDR3 sequence reads: CASSYQGGLAGEIDTQYF. Here the CDR3 DNA reads TGTGCCAGCAGTTACCAAGGTGGCCTAGCGGGTGAAATCGATACGCAGTATTTT.

The chain uses TRBV28 and TRBJ2-7; D is unclear. The CDR3 has 15 amino acids. The V end was cut by 3 bases, the J end by 3 bases, with 15 bases between. CDR1 is MDHEN, CDR2 SYDVKM, per germline. DNA for the CDR3: TGTGCCAGCAGTTTCTCCCGGGCCCGTATCTACGAGCAGTACTTC. Amino acids: CASSFSRARIYEQYF.

About this clone: Since the CDR3 does not end with the conserved phenylalanine or tryptophan, this likely comes from a read error. The CDR3 here is CASSLQEGRYEQYL. The CDR3 nucleotides read TGTGCCAGCAGCTTGCAGGAGGGTCGCTACGAGCAGTACCTC. V gene TRBV11-2 combines with J gene TRBJ2-7; maybe TRBD2 (6 bases). The germline V and J ends were trimmed by 3 bases and 3 bases, with 12 bases remaining between them. CDR1 and CDR2 (germline): SGHAT, FQNNGV. The CDR3 extends over 14 amino acids.

J is TRBJ1-1 and V is TRBV7-9; 9 bases match TRBD1. Per germline, CDR1 SEHNR and CDR2 FQNEAQ (reference sequence). This CDR3 is 14 amino acids long. V was pared by 3 bases and J by 5 bases, with 4 bases of the junction left unmatched. CDR3 sequence (DNA): TGTGCCAGCAGCTTTGGGACAGGGCAGACTGAAGCTTTCTTT. Encoded protein: CASSFGTGQTEAFF.